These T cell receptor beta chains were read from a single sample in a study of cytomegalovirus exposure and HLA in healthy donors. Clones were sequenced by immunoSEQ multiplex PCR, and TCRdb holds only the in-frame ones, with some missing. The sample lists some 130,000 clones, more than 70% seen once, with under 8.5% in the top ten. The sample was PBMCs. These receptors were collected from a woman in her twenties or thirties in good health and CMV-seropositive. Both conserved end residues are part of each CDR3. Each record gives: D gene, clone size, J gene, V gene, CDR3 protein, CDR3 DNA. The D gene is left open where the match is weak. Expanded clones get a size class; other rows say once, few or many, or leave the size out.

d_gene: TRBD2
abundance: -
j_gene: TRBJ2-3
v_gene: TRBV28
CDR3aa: CASPAGTSGLTDTQYF
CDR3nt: TGTGCCAGCCCTGCCGGGACTAGCGGACTCACAGATACGCAGTATTTT

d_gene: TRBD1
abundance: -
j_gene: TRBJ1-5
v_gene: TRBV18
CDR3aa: CASSKDRGHEDQPQHF
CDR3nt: TGTGCCAGCTCAAAGGACAGGGGGCATGAGGATCAGCCCCAGCATTTT

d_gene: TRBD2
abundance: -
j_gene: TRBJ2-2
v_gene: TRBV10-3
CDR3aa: CAISTSGLAGAPRTGELFF
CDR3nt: TGTGCCATCAGCACTTCCGGACTAGCGGGGGCCCCTAGAACCGGGGAGCTGTTTTTT

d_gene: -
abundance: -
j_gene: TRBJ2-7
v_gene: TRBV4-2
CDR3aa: CASSHAQGLHGGYEQYF
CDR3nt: TGTGCCAGCAGCCACGCCCAGGGACTTCATGGGGGTTACGAGCAGTACTTC

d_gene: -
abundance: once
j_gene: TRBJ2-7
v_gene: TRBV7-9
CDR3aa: CASLPTRQTHYEQYF
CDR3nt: TGTGCCAGCCTTCCAACCCGACAGACGCACTACGAGCAGTACTTC

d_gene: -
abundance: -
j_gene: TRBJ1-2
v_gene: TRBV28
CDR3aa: CASSETTNYGYTF
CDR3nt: TGTGCCAGCAGCGAGACAACTAACTATGGCTACACCTTC

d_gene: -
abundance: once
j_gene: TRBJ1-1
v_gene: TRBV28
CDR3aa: CASSSRFEAFF
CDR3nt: TGTGCCAGCAGTTCCCGGTTTGAAGCTTTCTTT

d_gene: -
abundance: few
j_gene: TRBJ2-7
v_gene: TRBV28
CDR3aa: CASSLQTGSYEQYF
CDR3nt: TGTGCCAGCAGTTTACAAACGGGCTCCTACGAGCAGTACTTC

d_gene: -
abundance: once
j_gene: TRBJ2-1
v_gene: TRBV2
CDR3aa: CASSDSEKRSYNEQFF
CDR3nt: TGTGCCAGCAGTGATAGCGAGAAGAGGTCTTACAATGAGCAGTTCTTC

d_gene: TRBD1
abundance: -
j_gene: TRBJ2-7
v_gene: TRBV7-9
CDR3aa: CASSFRFGTGGDEQYF
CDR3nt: TGTGCCAGCAGCTTCCGCTTCGGGACAGGGGGGGACGAGCAGTACTTC

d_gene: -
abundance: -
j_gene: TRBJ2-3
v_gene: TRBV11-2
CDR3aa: CASSLGGGGDTQYF
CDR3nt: TGTGCCAGCAGCTTAGGTGGGGGAGGAGATACGCAGTATTTT

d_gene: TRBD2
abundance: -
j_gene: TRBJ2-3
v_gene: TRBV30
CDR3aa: CAWSGLAGHRDTQYF
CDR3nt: TGTGCCTGGAGTGGACTAGCGGGACATAGAGATACGCAGTATTTT

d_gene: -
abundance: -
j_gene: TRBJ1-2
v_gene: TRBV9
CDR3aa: CASSVRSTNYGYTF
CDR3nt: TGTGCCAGCAGCGTAAGGAGCACTAACTATGGCTACACCTTC

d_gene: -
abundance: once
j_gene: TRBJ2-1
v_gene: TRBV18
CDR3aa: CASSSISPGAYNEQFF
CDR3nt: TGTGCCAGCTCCTCCATATCTCCGGGAGCTTACAATGAGCAGTTCTTC

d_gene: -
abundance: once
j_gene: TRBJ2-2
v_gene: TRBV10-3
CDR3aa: CAINSDSLANTGELFF
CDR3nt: TGTGCCATCAACTCGGACAGCCTCGCGAACACCGGGGAGCTGTTTTTT

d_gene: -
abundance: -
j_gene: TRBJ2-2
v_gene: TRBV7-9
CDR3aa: CASSLAPLFTGELFF
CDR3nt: TGTGCCAGCAGCTTAGCCCCACTATTCACCGGGGAGCTGTTTTTT

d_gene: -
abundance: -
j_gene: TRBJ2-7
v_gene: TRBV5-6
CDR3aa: CASSFGNYEQYF
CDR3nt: TGTGCCAGCAGCTTCGGAAACTACGAGCAGTACTTC

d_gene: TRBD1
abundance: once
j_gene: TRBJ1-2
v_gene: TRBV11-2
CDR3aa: CASSSTGAGGYTF
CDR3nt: TGTGCCAGCAGCTCGACAGGGGCAGGAGGCTACACCTTC

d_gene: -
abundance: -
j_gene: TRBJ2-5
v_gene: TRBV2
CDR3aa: CASRARVQETQYF
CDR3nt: TGTGCCAGCAGAGCGCGGGTACAGGAGACCCAGTACTTC

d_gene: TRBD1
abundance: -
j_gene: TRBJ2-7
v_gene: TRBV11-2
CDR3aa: CASSLQAGGDEQYF
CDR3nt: TGTGCCAGCAGCTTACAGGCAGGGGGCGACGAGCAGTACTTC

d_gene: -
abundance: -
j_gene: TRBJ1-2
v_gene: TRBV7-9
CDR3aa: CASSFASSYGYTF
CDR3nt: TGTGCCAGCAGCTTCGCAAGTAGCTATGGCTACACCTTC

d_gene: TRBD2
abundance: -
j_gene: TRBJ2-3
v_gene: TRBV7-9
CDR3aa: CASRMTSGRAGADTQYF
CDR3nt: TGTGCCAGCAGGATGACTAGCGGGAGGGCTGGCGCAGATACGCAGTATTTT

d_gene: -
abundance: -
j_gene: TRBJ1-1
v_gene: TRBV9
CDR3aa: CASKGGADNTEAFF
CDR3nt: TGTGCCAGCAAGGGGGGGGCAGACAACACTGAAGCTTTCTTT